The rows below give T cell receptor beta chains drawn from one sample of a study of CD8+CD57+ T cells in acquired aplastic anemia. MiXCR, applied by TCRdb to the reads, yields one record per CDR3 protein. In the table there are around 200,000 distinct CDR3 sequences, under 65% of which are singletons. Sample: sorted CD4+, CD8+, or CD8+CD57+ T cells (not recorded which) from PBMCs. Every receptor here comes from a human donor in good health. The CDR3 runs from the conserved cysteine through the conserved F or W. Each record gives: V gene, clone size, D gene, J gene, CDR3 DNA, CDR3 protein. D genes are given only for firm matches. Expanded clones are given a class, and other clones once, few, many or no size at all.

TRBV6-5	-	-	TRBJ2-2	TGTGCCAGCAGCCCGGACAGTATGAGTACCGGGGAGCTGTTTTTT	CASSPDSMSTGELFF
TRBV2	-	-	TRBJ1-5	TGTGCCAGCAGTGAAGAGCCCTCCAATCAGCCCCAGCATTTT	CASSEEPSNQPQHF
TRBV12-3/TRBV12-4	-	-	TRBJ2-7	TGTGCCACCCGACTCCAGGGGCGGGACAACGAGCAGTACTTC	CATRLQGRDNEQYF
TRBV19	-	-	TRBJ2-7	TGTGCCAGTCTGGGGGCTTTGAACGAGCAGTACTTC	CASLGALNEQYF
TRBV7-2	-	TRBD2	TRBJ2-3	TGTGCCAGCAGCTTAAGCCTGACTAGCGGGGGGGCCTTAAATACGCAGTATTTT	CASSLSLTSGGALNTQYF
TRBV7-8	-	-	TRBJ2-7	TGTGCCAGCAGCTTAGACGGCCGGTTCGGGCAGTACTTC	CASSLDGRFGQYF
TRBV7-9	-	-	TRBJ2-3	TGTGCCAGCAGCACTACAATTCTATTGAACACTGAAGCTAGCACAGATACGCAGTATTTT	CASSTTILLNTEASTDTQYF
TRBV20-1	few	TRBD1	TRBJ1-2	TGCAGTGCTCAACAGGGGAGTTATGGCTACACCTTC	CSAQQGSYGYTF
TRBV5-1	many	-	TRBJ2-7	TGCGCCAGCAGCCAGGGACACTTGGGCACCTACGAGCAGTACTTC	CASSQGHLGTYEQYF
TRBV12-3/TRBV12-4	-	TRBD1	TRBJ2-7	TGTGCCAGCAATACACAGGGGTTCGAGCAGTACTTC	CASNTQGFEQYF
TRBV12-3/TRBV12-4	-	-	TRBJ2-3	TGTGCCAGCAGCCAACGCACCGGCACAGATACGCAGTATTTT	CASSQRTGTDTQYF
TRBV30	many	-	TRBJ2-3	TGTGCCTGGAGTTCACAGACACGCACAGATACGCAGTATTTT	CAWSSQTRTDTQYF
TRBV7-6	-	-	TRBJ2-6	TGTGCCAGCAGCTCTCTCAACTCTGGGGCCAACGTCCTGACTTTC	CASSSLNSGANVLTF
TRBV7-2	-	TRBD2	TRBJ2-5	TGTGCCAGCAGCTTACGATCGACTAGCGTTGAGACCCAGTACTTC	CASSLRSTSVETQYF
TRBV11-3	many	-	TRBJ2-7	TGTGCCAGCAGCTTAGGTTGGGGGTACGAGCAGTACTTC	CASSLGWGYEQYF
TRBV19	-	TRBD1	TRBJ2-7	TGTGCCAGTAGGCCCCCGGGACAGGGGACCTACGAGCAGTACTTC	CASRPPGQGTYEQYF
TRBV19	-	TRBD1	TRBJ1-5	TGTGCCAGCCAACAGGGGGCCCATCAGCCCCAGCATTTT	CASQQGAHQPQHF
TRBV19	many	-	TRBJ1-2	TGTGCCAGTACCTTCGAACCTAACTATGGCTACACCTTC	CASTFEPNYGYTF
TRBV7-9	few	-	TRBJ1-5	TGTGCCAGCAGCTCCGACAGCAATCAGCCCCAGCATTTT	CASSSDSNQPQHF
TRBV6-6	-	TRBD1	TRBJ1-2	TGTGCCAGCAGTTACCGGCAGGGGGACTATGGCTACACCTTC	CASSYRQGDYGYTF
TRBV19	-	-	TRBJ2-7	TGTGCCAGTACCTTGGAGGGCAACTCCTACGAGCAGTACTTC	CASTLEGNSYEQYF
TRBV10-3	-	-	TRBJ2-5	TGTGCCATCAGCGGATCCGGGACATCTTCTTCGACCCAGTACTTC	CAISGSGTSSSTQYF